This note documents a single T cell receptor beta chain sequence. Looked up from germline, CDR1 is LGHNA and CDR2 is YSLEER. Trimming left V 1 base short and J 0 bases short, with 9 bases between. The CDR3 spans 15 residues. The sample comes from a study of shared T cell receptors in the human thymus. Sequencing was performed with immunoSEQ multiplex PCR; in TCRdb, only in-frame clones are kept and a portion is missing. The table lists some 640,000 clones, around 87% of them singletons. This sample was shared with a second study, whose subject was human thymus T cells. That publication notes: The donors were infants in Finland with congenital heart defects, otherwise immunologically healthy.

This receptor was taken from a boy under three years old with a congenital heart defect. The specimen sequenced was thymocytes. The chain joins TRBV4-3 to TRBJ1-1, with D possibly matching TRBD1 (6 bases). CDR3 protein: CASSQGTVMNTEAFF. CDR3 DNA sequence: TGCGCCAGCAGCCAAGGGACAGTCATGAACACTGAAGCTTTCTTT.